What follows are 19 T cell receptor beta chains derived from one specimen sequenced in a study of blood T cell repertoires in COVID-19. Measured with immunoSEQ multiplex PCR; TCRdb has only the in-frame clones, and not every one. The table shows some 400,000 clones, with about four fifths occurring only once. The sample taken for sequencing was peripheral blood. The receptors shown here come from a human donor with acute or convalescent COVID-19. The donor label of this sample is uncertain.

This chain joins TRBV29-1 and TRBJ1-2; possible D gene TRBD1, 6 bases. The ends were cut back, 3 bases at V and 0 bases at J, with 14 bases in the middle. This CDR3 has 15 residues. Per germline, CDR1 SQVTM and CDR2 ANQGSEA. The CDR3 reads CSVDGTPQANYGYTF. The DNA of the CDR3 is TGCAGCGTTGACGGGACACCTCAAGCTAACTATGGCTACACCTTC.

The V call is TRBV18, the J call TRBJ2-5; D may be TRBD2 (6 bases). The CDR3 is made up of 14 amino acids. The V end was cut by 5 bases, the J end by 2 bases, with 12 bases between. The germline V gene has CDR1 KGHSH and CDR2 LQKENI. CDR3 loop: CASSTRAGQETQYF. In nucleotides, the CDR3 is TGTGCCAGCTCAACCCGGGCGGGGCAAGAGACCCAGTACTTC.

The V call is TRBV11-2, the J call TRBJ2-5; TRBD2 agrees at 11 bases. Germline V gene data show CDR1 as SGHAT and CDR2 as FQNNGV. The CDR3 contains 17 residues. Losses at the gene ends were 5 bases for V and 5 bases for J; bases not matched to a gene: 13. Here the CDR3 reads CASSPGYSGGVLETQYF. CDR3 bases: TGTGCCAGCAGCCCGGGTTATAGCGGGGGGGTACTGGAGACCCAGTACTTC.

The chain recombines TRBV7-7 with TRBJ1-2; TRBD1 might be the D (5 bases). Germline lookup yields CDR1 SSHAT and CDR2 FNYEAQ (reference sequence). This CDR3 is 16 amino acids long. The V end was cut by 4 bases, the J end by 9 bases, with 24 bases between. The CDR3: CASSSPGGVGDLCYTF. The CDR3 DNA reads TGTGCCAGCAGCTCTCCGGGGGGTGTCGGGGACTTGTGCTACACCTTC. The entire variable domain, with the rest obtained from reference TRBV7-7 and TRBJ1-2, is as follows: GAGVSQSPRYKVTKRGQDVTLRCDPISSHATLYWYQQALGQGPEFLTYFNYEAQPDKSGLPSDRFSAERPEGSISTLTIQRTEQRDSAMYRCASSSPGGVGDLCYTFGSGTRLTVV.

The chain uses TRBV3-1 (or the pseudogene TRBV3-2) and TRBJ1-1, with D possibly being TRBD1 (5 bases). Germline V gene sequence: CDR1 LGHDT, CDR2 YNNKEL (reference sequence). Deletions cut 4 bases from V and 7 bases from J, with 10 bases between. The CDR3 covers 12 residues. CDR3 loop: CASSRQRSEAFF. CDR3 sequence (DNA): TGTGCCAGCAGCCGACAGAGAAGTGAAGCTTTCTTT.

The chain recombines TRBV30 with TRBJ1-1, with 7 bases identical to TRBD1. J gave up 1 base and V 4 bases, and 12 bases lay outside the gene matches. The CDR3 loop spans 16 amino acids. The germline CDR1 and CDR2 sequences are GTSNPN and SVGIG (reference sequence). As DNA, the CDR3 is TGTGCCTGGACTGGGGGATACAGGGGAGGGAACACTGAAGCTTTCTTT. It codes for CAWTGGYRGGNTEAFF. The full variable domain, rest sourced from reference TRBV30 and TRBJ1-1, is SQTIHQWPATLVQPVGSPLSLECTVEGTSNPNLYWYRQAAGRGLQLLFYSVGIGQISSEVPQNLSASRPQDRQFILSSKKLLLSDSGFYLCAWTGGYRGGNTEAFFGQGTRLTVV.

This chain uses TRBV3-1 (or the pseudogene TRBV3-2) with TRBJ1-3; D is perhaps TRBD1 (6 bases). Germline V gene data show CDR1 as LGHDT and CDR2 as YNNKEL (reference sequence). CDR3 length: 15 residues. Trimming removed 3 bases at V and 4 bases at J, with 13 bases between. CDR3 in amino acids: CASSQQDSRGNTIYF. Written as DNA, the CDR3 is TGTGCCAGCAGCCAGCAGGACAGCCGCGGAAACACCATATATTTT.

V and J are TRBV7-9 and TRBJ1-6; D unresolved. Germline CDR1 is SEHNR and CDR2 is FQNEAQ (reference sequence). The CDR3 spans 14 residues. Trimming took off 7 bases at V and 1 base at J, with 8 bases between the two ends. The CDR3 nucleotides read TGTGCCAGCACGGACTGGTCCTATAATTCACCCCTCCACTTT. Translated: CASTDWSYNSPLHF. Full variable domain (missing parts from reference TRBV7-9 and TRBJ1-6): DTGVSQNPRHKITKRGQNVTFRCDPISEHNRLYWYRQTLGQGPEFLTYFQNEAQLEKSRLLSDRFSAERPKGSFSTLEIQRTEQGDSAMYLCASTDWSYNSPLHFGNGTRLTVT.

The chain recombines TRBV7-8 with TRBJ2-1, with TRBD1 matching 9 bases. V was pared by 5 bases and J by 3 bases, with 5 bases of the junction left unmatched. CDR1 SGHVS and CDR2 FQNEAQ come from the germline V gene. The CDR3 has 15 amino acids. The CDR3 DNA reads as TGTGCCAGCAGCCGTCAGGGACAGGGCTACAATGAGCAGTTCTTC. It codes for CASSRQGQGYNEQFF.

The chain couples TRBV4-2 to TRBJ2-7; 14 nucleotides agree with TRBD2. The CDR3 covers 17 residues. Germline V gives CDR1 LGHNA, CDR2 YNFKEQ. V shed 4 bases and J 4 bases; nucleotides not matched to a gene: 9. CDR3 amino acids: CASSLGLAGEIGYEQYF. The CDR3 DNA reads as TGTGCCAGCAGCCTGGGACTAGCGGGAGAAATTGGTTACGAGCAGTACTTC.

This clone appeared a few times. The chain joins TRBV5-1 to TRBJ2-5; 10 bases are a match to TRBD2. Trimming removed 0 bases from V and 0 bases from J; junction bases left unmatched: 2. Germline V CDR1 and CDR2: SGHRS, YFSETQ. The CDR3 runs to 16 residues. The CDR3 DNA sequence: TGCGCCAGCAGCTTGGGTAGCGGGGGGTACCAAGAGACCCAGTACTTC. Protein: CASSLGSGGYQETQYF.

The chain combines TRBV18 with TRBJ1-1; D possibly corresponds to TRBD1 (5 bases). V lost 0 bases, J lost 8 bases, and 19 bases lay in between. The germline CDR1 and CDR2 sequences are KGHSH and LQKENI. The CDR3 runs 16 residues. CDR3 DNA: TGTGCCAGCTCACCACCATCTCGGCAGGGTTGGTCCGAAGCTTTCTTT. This codes for CASSPPSRQGWSEAFF.

The rearrangement uses TRBV11-2 and TRBJ2-1, with D perhaps matching TRBD2 (6 bases). Trimming removed 3 bases from V and 7 bases from J, with 10 bases in between. This CDR3 comprises 13 residues. From germline, CDR1 is SGHAT and CDR2 FQNNGV. CDR3 DNA: TGTGCCAGCAGCTTGGGAGCGGGTAATGAGCAGTTCTTC. Amino acids: CASSLGAGNEQFF.

The rearrangement links TRBV7-6 to TRBJ2-1; 12 positions agree with TRBD2. The CDR3 consists of 18 residues. V lost 1 base, J lost 6 bases, and 10 bases stayed unmatched. Germline CDR1 and CDR2: SGHVS and FNYEAQ. The CDR3 loop is CASSLDLPSGGAINEQFF. In nucleotides, the CDR3 is TGTGCCAGCAGCTTAGACCTCCCTAGCGGGGGGGCGATCAATGAGCAGTTCTTC.

The chain is built from TRBV28 and TRBJ2-7, with 10 positions matching TRBD2. Trimming cost V 9 bases and J 3 bases; bases outside gene matches: 8. Germline lookup yields CDR1 MDHEN and CDR2 SYDVKM. The CDR3 extends over 14 amino acids. CDR3 in DNA: TGTGCCAGTAAGATAGCGGGAGGTTTCTACGAGCAGTACTTC. Translating gives CASKIAGGFYEQYF.

The V call is TRBV3-1 (or the pseudogene TRBV3-2), the J call TRBJ1-1, with 8 bases fitting TRBD1. Looked up from germline, CDR1 is LGHDT and CDR2 is YNNKEL (reference sequence). J lost 4 bases, V lost 3 bases, and 13 bases had no gene match. There are 17 residues in the CDR3. The CDR3 reads CASSHQGAWVGSTEAFF. The CDR3, as DNA: TGTGCCAGCAGCCACCAGGGGGCTTGGGTGGGTAGCACTGAAGCTTTCTTT.

V gene TRBV6-1 combines with J gene TRBJ2-1, with TRBD2 matching 11 bases. Trimming removed 3 bases from V and 7 bases from J; junction bases left unmatched: 5. Germline V gene lookup returns CDR1 MNHNS and CDR2 SASEGT. This CDR3 region has 15 residues. The CDR3 region is CASSDPSGGKNEQFF. CDR3 nucleotides: TGTGCCAGCAGTGATCCTAGCGGGGGGAAGAATGAGCAGTTCTTC.

The gene calls are TRBV11-3 and TRBJ2-1; D gene uncertain. V lost 1 base, J lost 4 bases, and 11 bases lay in between. The CDR3 has 15 amino acids. Germline V gene sequence: CDR1 SGHNT, CDR2 YENEEA. The CDR3 DNA is TGTGCCAGCAGCTTAGCAGTATCTCCGTACAATGAGCAGTTCTTC. Its protein is CASSLAVSPYNEQFF.

The rearrangement links TRBV2 to TRBJ2-1; no definite D call. CDR1 is SNHLY and CDR2 is FYNNEI in the germline V gene. Trimming stripped 6 bases from V and 1 base from J, with 7 bases between. The CDR3 runs to 13 residues. CDR3: CASRIESYNEQFF. The CDR3 nucleotides read TGTGCCAGCAGAATAGAGTCCTACAATGAGCAGTTCTTC.